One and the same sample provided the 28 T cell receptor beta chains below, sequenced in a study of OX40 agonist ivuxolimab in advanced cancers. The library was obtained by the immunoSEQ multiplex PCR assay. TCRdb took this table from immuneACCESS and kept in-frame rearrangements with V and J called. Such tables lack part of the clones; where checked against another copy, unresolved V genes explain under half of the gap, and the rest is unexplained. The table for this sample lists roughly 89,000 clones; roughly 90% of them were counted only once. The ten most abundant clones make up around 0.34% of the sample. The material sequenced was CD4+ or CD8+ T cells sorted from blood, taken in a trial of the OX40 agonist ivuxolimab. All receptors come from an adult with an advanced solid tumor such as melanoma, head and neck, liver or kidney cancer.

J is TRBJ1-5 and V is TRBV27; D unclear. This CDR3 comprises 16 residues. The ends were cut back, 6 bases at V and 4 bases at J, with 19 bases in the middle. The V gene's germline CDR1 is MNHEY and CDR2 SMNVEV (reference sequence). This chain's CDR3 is CASSRVDRGLNQPQHF. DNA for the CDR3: TGTGCCAGCAGCCGCGTCGACCGCGGTTTGAATCAGCCCCAGCATTTT.

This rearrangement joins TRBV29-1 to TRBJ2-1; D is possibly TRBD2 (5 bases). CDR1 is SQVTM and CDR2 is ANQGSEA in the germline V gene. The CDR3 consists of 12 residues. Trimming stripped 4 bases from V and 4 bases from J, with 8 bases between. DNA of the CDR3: TGCAGCGTTGCCACGGGGTACAATGAGCAGTTCTTC. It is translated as CSVATGYNEQFF.

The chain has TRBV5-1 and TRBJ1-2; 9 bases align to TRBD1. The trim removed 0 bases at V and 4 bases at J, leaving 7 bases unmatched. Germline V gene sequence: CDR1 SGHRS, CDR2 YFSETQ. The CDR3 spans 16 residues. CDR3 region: CASSLGSGQGTYGYTF. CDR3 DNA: TGCGCCAGCAGCTTGGGGTCGGGACAGGGCACCTATGGCTACACCTTC.

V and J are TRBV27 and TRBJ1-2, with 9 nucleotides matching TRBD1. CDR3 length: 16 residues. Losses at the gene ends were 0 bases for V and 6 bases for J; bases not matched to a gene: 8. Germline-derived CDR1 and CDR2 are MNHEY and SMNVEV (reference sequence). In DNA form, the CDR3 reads TGTGCCAGCAGTTTATCCCTCGGGACAGGGTTAGATGGCTACACCTTC. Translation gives CASSLSLGTGLDGYTF.

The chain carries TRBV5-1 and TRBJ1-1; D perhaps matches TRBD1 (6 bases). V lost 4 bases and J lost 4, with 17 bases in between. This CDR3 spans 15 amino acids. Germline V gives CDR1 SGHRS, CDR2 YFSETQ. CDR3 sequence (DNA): TGCGCCAGCAGCCCTCAGGGGTTTGTGGGCACTGAAGCTTTCTTT. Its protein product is CASSPQGFVGTEAFF.

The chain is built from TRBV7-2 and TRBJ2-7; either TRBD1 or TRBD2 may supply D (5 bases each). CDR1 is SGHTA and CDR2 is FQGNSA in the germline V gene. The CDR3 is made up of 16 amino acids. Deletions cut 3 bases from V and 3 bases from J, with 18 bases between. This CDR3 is CASSFSGTPGIYEQYF. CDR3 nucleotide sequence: TGTGCCAGCAGCTTCTCTGGGACCCCGGGGATCTACGAGCAGTACTTC.

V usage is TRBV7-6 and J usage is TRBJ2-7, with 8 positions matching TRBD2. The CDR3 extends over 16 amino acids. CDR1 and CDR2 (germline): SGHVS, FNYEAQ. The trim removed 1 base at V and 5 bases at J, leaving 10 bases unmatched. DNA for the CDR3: TGTGCCAGCAGCTTAGTCGGAGCGGGAGTGAGTGACGAGCAGTACTTC. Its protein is CASSLVGAGVSDEQYF.

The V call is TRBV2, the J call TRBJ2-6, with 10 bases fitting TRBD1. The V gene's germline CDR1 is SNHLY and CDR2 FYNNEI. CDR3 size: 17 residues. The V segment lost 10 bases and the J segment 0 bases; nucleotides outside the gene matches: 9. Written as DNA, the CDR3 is TGTGCCAATACGGGGGGACAGGGGAGCTCTGGGGCCAACGTCCTGACTTTC. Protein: CANTGGQGSSGANVLTF.

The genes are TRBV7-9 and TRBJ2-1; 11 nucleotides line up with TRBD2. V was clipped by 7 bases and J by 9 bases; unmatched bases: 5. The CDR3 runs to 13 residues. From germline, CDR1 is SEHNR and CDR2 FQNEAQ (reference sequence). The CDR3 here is CASTGLAGGEQFF. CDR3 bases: TGTGCCAGCACAGGACTAGCGGGTGGTGAGCAGTTCTTC.

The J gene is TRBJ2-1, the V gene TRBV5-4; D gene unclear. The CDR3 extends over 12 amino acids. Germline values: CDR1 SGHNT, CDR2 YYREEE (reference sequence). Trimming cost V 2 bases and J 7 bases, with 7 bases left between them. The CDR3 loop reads CASSFNANEQFF. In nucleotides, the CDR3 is TGTGCCAGCAGCTTCAACGCAAATGAGCAGTTCTTC.

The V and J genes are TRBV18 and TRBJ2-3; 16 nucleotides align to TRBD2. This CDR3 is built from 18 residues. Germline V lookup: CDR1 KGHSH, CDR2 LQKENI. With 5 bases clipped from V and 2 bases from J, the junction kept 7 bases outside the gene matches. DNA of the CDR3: TGTGCCAGCTCATCGCTAGGGACTAGCGGGAGGGCCACAGATACGCAGTATTTT. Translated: CASSSLGTSGRATDTQYF. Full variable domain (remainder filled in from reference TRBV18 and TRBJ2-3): NAGVMQNPRHLVRRRGQEARLRCSPMKGHSHVYWYRQLPEEGLKFMVYLQKENIIDESGMPKERFSAEFPKEGPSILRIQQVVRGDSAAYFCASSSLGTSGRATDTQYFGPGTRLTVL.

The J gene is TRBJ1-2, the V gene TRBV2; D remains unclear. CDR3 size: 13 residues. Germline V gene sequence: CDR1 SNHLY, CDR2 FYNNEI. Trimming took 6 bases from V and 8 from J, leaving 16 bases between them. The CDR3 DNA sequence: TGTGCCAGCAGCGTGTGGTCACAGAACGGCTACACCTTC. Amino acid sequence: CASSVWSQNGYTF.

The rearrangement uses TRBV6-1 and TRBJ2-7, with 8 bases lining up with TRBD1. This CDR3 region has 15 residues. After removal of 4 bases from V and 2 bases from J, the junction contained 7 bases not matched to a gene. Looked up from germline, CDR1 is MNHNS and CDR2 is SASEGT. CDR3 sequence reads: CASSGPSGGAYEQYF. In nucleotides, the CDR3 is TGTGCCAGCAGTGGGCCCTCAGGGGGCGCCTACGAGCAGTACTTC.

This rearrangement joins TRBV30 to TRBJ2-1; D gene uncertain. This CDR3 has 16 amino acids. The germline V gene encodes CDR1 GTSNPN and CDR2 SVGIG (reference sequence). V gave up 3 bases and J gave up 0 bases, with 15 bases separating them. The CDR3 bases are TGTGCCTGGAGAAGTTTCGGAGTGAGCTCCTACAATGAGCAGTTCTTC. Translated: CAWRSFGVSSYNEQFF.

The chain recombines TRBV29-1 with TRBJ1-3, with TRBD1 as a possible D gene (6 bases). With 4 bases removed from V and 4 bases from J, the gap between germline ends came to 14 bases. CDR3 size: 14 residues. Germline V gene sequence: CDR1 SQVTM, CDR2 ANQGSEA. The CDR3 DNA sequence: TGCAGCGTTGTATACGGGCAGGGGGGAAACACCATATATTTT. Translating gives CSVVYGQGGNTIYF.

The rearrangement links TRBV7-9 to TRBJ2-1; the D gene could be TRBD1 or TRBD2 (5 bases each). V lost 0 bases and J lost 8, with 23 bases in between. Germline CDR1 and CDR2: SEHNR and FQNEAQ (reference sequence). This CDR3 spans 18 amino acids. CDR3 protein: CASSLATIRDPIGDEQFF. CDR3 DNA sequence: TGTGCCAGCAGCTTAGCGACGATTCGGGACCCGATAGGAGATGAGCAGTTCTTC.

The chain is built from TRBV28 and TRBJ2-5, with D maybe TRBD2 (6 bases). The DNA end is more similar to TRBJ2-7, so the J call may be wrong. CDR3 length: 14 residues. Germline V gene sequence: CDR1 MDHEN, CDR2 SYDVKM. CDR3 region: CASRASAPSYEQYF. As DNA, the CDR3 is TGTGCCAGCAGAGCTAGCGCCCCCTCCTACGAGCAGTACTTC.

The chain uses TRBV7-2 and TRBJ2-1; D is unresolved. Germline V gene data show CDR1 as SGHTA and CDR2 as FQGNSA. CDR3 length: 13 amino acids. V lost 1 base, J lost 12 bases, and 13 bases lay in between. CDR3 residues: CASSLGIWHLQFF. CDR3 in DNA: TGTGCCAGCAGCTTAGGAATTTGGCATCTGCAGTTCTTC.

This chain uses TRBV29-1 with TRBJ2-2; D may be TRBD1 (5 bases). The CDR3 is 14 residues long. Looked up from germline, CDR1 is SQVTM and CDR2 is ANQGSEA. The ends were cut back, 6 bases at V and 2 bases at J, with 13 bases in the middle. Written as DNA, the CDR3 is TGCAGCGTATCGTTTGACAGAAACACCGGGGAGCTGTTTTTT. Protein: CSVSFDRNTGELFF.

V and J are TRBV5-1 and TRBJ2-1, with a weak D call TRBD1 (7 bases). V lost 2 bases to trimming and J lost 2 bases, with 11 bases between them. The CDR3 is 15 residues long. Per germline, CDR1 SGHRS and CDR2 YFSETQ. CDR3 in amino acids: CASSFQGEAYNEQFF. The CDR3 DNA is TGCGCCAGCAGCTTTCAGGGGGAGGCCTACAATGAGCAGTTCTTC.

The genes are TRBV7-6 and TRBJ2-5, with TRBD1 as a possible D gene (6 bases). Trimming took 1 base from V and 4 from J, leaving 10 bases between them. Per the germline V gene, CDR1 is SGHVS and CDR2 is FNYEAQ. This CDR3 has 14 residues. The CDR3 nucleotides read TGTGCCAGCAGCTTAGGGACAGTGGGAGAGACCCAGTACTTC. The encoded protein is CASSLGTVGETQYF.

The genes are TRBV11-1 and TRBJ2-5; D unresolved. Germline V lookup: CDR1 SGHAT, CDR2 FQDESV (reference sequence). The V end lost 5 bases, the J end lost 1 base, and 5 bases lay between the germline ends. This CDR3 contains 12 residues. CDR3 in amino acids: CASSNFQETQYF. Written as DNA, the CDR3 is TGTGCCAGCAGCAACTTCCAAGAGACCCAGTACTTC.

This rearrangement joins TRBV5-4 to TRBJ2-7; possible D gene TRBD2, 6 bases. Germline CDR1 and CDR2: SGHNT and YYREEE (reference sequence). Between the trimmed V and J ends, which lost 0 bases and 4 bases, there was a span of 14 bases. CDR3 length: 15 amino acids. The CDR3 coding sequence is TGTGCCAGCAGCTTGGAACCCGGGAGATTGTACGAGCAGTACTTC. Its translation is CASSLEPGRLYEQYF.

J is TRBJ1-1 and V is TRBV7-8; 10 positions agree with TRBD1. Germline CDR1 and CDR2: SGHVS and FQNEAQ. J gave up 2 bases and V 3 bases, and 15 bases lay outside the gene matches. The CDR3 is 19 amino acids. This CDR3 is CASSFRMGRQGAYNTEAFF. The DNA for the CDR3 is TGTGCCAGCAGCTTTAGAATGGGAAGACAGGGGGCCTATAACACTGAAGCTTTCTTT.

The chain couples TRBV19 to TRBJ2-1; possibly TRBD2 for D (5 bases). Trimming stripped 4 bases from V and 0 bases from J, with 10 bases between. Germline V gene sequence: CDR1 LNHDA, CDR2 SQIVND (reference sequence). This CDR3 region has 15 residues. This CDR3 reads CASSRRALSYNEQFF. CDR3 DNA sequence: TGTGCCAGTAGTAGGCGGGCCCTCTCCTACAATGAGCAGTTCTTC.

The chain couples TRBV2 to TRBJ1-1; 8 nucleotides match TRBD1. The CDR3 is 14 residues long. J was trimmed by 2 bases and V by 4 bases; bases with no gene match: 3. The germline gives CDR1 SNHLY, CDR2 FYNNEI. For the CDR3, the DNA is TGTGCCAGCAGTGCAGGGGGCGGAAACACTGAAGCTTTCTTT. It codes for CASSAGGGNTEAFF.

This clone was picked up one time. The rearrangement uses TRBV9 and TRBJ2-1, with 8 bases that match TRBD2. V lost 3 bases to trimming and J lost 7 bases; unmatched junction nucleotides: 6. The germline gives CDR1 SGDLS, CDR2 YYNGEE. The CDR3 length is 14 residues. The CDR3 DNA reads TGTGCCAGCAGCGAGCCGGGAGGGCCAAATGAGCAGTTCTTC. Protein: CASSEPGGPNEQFF.

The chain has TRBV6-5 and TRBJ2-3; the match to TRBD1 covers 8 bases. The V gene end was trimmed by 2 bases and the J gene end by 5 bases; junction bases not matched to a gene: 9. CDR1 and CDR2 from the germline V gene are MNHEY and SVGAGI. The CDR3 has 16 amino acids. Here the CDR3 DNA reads TGTGCCAGCAGTTACGGCCAGGGGGCCTCACGAGATACGCAGTATTTT. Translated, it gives CASSYGQGASRDTQYF.